One and the same sample provided the 4 T cell receptor beta chains below, sequenced in a study of blood T cell repertoires in COVID-19. Using immunoSEQ multiplex PCR, the repertoire was profiled, and TCRdb retains in-frame clones only, with some absent. The sample gives about 100,000 clones, roughly four fifths of which show up once; about 4.8% is in the top ten. Specimen: peripheral blood. These receptors were taken from a man in his sixties with acute or convalescent COVID-19.

This clone was recorded only once. V and J are TRBV19 and TRBJ1-5, with D unresolved. Trimming took 5 bases from V and 4 from J, leaving 18 bases between them. Germline-derived CDR1 and CDR2 are LNHDA and SQIVND (reference sequence). The CDR3 consists of 16 residues. The CDR3 DNA sequence: TGTGCCAGTAGTGGGGAAGATTATCGGGGTAATCAGCCCCAGCATTTT. Amino acids: CASSGEDYRGNQPQHF. Variable domain in full (rest from reference TRBV19 and TRBJ1-5): DGGITQSPKYLFRKEGQNVTLSCEQNLNHDAMYWYRQDPGQGLRLIYYSQIVNDFQKGDIAEGYSVSREKKESFPLTVTSAQKNPTAFYLCASSGEDYRGNQPQHFGDGTRLSIL.

This clone was seen only once. The V call is TRBV11-2, the J call TRBJ1-6, with unresolved D. From germline, CDR1 is SGHAT and CDR2 FQNNGV. This CDR3 has 14 residues. V lost 2 bases to trimming and J lost 5 bases, with 7 bases between them. In nucleotides, the CDR3 is TGTGCCAGCAGCTTACACGTAGATAATTCACCCCTCCACTTT. Translation: CASSLHVDNSPLHF.

This chain links TRBV12-3 or TRBV12-4 with TRBJ2-2; D gene ambiguous. The CDR3 extends over 11 amino acids. Trimming took off 4 bases at V and 5 bases at J, with 2 bases between the two ends. CDR3: CASSSTGELFF. DNA of the CDR3: TGTGCCAGCAGTTCGACCGGGGAGCTGTTTTTT.

This clone was counted only a few times. This chain's CDR3 is CASSLRTSGYNEQFF. CDR3 bases: TGTGCCAGCAGCCTCAGGACTAGCGGGTACAATGAGCAGTTCTTC. This sequence joins TRBV3-1 (or the pseudogene TRBV3-2) and TRBJ2-1; TRBD2 matches 11 bases. J was trimmed by 4 bases and V by 4 bases; bases with no gene match: 3. The CDR3 loop spans 15 amino acids. Germline V gene sequence: CDR1 LGHDT, CDR2 YNNKEL (reference sequence).